This TCR beta chain was sequenced during a study of shared clonotypes between healthy human individuals. CDR3 length equals 16 residues. Trimming left V 0 bases short and J 0 bases short, with 10 bases between. CDR1 is LGHNA and CDR2 is YSLEER in the germline V gene. Study-level findings and limits: Unshared clonotypes carried lower generation probabilities than those common to all four donors. An effect of sequencing depth on clonotype sharing among donors was expected.

For each subset, genomic DNA was distributed in equal portions over several immunoSEQ plates. Generated by immunoSEQ multiplex PCR, the TCRdb table keeps only in-frame clones and is missing some. The sample includes approximately 2.1 million clones, 80% to 95% of them seen just once. This clone was seen a single time. What it recognizes is unknown. This rearrangement joins TRBV4-3 to TRBJ2-3, with TRBD1 as a possible D gene (5 bases). Sequenced input: naive CD4+ T cells from PBMCs. The subset: CD45RA+ positively selected. This clonotype was obtained from a man aged 18 to 29 in good health. Some clones in this sample may be carry-over from other donors' samples. The chain's CDR3 is CASSQDGAASTDTQYF. CDR3 nucleotides: TGCGCCAGCAGCCAAGATGGGGCGGCTAGCACAGATACGCAGTATTTT.